A single sample gave rise to the 19 T cell receptor beta chains below, sequenced in a study of cytomegalovirus exposure and HLA in healthy donors. Here immunoSEQ multiplex PCR was the method, and the copy in TCRdb shows in-frame clones only, minus some. In the table there are approximately 280,000 clones, 88% of which are singletons. The source material was PBMCs. Receptors originate from a woman aged 18-30 years in good health and CMV-seronegative.

The gene calls are TRBV5-4 and TRBJ1-1; D remains ambiguous. Per the germline V gene, CDR1 is SGHNT and CDR2 is YYREEE (reference sequence). This CDR3 is 13 amino acids long. V gave up 3 bases and J gave up 2 bases, with 8 bases separating them. The CDR3 DNA is TGTGCCAGCAGCTGGCGAGGAAACACTGAAGCTTTCTTT. This gives the protein CASSWRGNTEAFF.

The gene calls are TRBV5-4 and TRBJ1-2; 8 bases map to TRBD1. The CDR3 contains 14 residues. The germline CDR1 and CDR2 sequences are SGHNT and YYREEE (reference sequence). V shed 0 bases and J 3 bases; nucleotides not matched to a gene: 1. CDR3 bases: TGTGCCAGCAGCTTGGAGACAGGGGACTATGGCTACACCTTC. Protein product: CASSLETGDYGYTF.

A few counts support this clone. The CDR3 region has the DNA TGTGCCAGCGGCCCCTCGGGGGCTGAAGCTTTCTTT. This gives the protein CASGPSGAEAFF. The chain links TRBV6-5 to TRBJ1-1; D is perhaps TRBD1 (5 bases). V lost 8 bases, J lost 6 bases, and 13 bases lay in between. Germline lookup yields CDR1 MNHEY and CDR2 SVGAGI. The CDR3 runs 12 residues.

This clone has only a few counts. The V gene is TRBV4-1, the J gene TRBJ2-7; TRBD1 might be the D (5 bases). V dropped 2 bases and J dropped 7 bases, with 18 bases sitting between them. Germline-derived CDR1 and CDR2 are MGHRA and YSYEKL. The CDR3 spans 15 residues. Written as DNA, the CDR3 is TGCGCCAGCAGCCAACCCAAGATCGAGAGGACAGAGCAGTACTTC. Residues: CASSQPKIERTEQYF.

This clone was counted once. The chain couples TRBV5-1 to TRBJ2-7; TRBD1 aligns across 8 bases. There are 14 residues in the CDR3. Germline lookup yields CDR1 SGHRS and CDR2 YFSETQ. V shed 0 bases, J shed 9 bases, and the junction held 8 bases outside the gene matches. This CDR3 reads CASSLVQGATSQYF. The CDR3, as DNA: TGCGCCAGCAGCTTGGTCCAGGGGGCCACTTCGCAGTACTTC.

The chain recombines TRBV5-4 with TRBJ2-7, with a possible D match to TRBD2 (6 bases). V lost 0 bases, J lost 4 bases, and 8 bases lay in between. CDR3 length equals 13 residues. Germline values: CDR1 SGHNT, CDR2 YYREEE (reference sequence). The CDR3 region is CASSLGGKYEQYF. The CDR3 region has the DNA TGTGCCAGCAGCTTGGGCGGGAAGTACGAGCAGTACTTC.

V and J are TRBV7-8 and TRBJ1-2; D may be TRBD1 (6 bases). Germline CDR1 reads SGHVS; CDR2 reads FQNEAQ. The CDR3 has 16 amino acids. The V end was cut by 1 base, the J end by 2 bases, with 14 bases between. For the CDR3, the DNA is TGTGCCAGCAGCTTAGTGTCGGGGGGGCGAAACTATGGCTACACCTTC. Protein sequence: CASSLVSGGRNYGYTF. Variable domain in full (rest from reference TRBV7-8 and TRBJ1-2): GAGVSQSPRYKVAKRGQDVALRCDPISGHVSLFWYQQALGQGPEFLTYFQNEAQLDKSGLPSDRFFAERPEGSVSTLKIQRTQQEDSAVYLCASSLVSGGRNYGYTFGSGTRLTVV.

This clone was found once. The V and J genes are TRBV10-3 and TRBJ1-1; 7 nucleotides match TRBD1. CDR1 is ENHRY, CDR2 SYGVKD, per germline. The CDR3 is 16 amino acids. V was pared by 4 bases and J by 1 base, with 9 bases of the junction left unmatched. The CDR3 DNA reads TGTGCCATCAGTGCCCGGGACAGTAAGGAGAACACTGAAGCTTTCTTT. Protein product: CAISARDSKENTEAFF.

This chain connects TRBV19 to TRBJ1-6; D is unclear. The V end was cut by 1 base, the J end by 5 bases, with 12 bases between. The CDR3 spans 16 residues. Per germline, CDR1 LNHDA and CDR2 SQIVND (reference sequence). CDR3 in amino acids: CASSIGRGVDNSPLHF. The CDR3 region has the DNA TGTGCCAGTAGTATAGGTCGGGGAGTTGATAATTCACCCCTCCACTTT.

This sequence joins TRBV2 and TRBJ2-7; 7 bases map to TRBD2. CDR1 is SNHLY and CDR2 is FYNNEI in the germline V gene. The CDR3 contains 15 residues. V shed 3 bases and J 2 bases; nucleotides not matched to a gene: 7. In DNA, the CDR3 is TGTGCCAGCAGTGACGAGGGAGGGAAGACCTACGAGCAGTACTTC. It is translated as CASSDEGGKTYEQYF.

The sample holds one count of this clone. This chain connects TRBV28 to TRBJ2-7; a weak D match, TRBD1 (6 bases). Deletions cut 4 bases from V and 6 bases from J, with 22 bases between. The CDR3 has 16 residues. In germline, CDR1 is MDHEN, CDR2 SYDVKM. CDR3 sequence (DNA): TGTGCCAGCAGTTCCACAGGGCCTGTAGGCTTTCTCGAGCAGTACTTC. Its protein is CASSSTGPVGFLEQYF.

In its sample, this clone was seen once. The CDR3 region has the DNA TGTGCCAGCAGTTTGACACCTAACTATGGCTACACCTTC. This codes for CASSLTPNYGYTF. V usage is TRBV28 and J usage is TRBJ1-2; no reliable D call. The germline V gene encodes CDR1 MDHEN and CDR2 SYDVKM. V lost 3 bases and J 0 bases, leaving 5 bases between the germline ends. This CDR3 region has 13 residues.

The chain has TRBV5-1 and TRBJ1-3, with TRBD1 as a possible D gene (6 bases). Trimming took off 4 bases at V and 2 bases at J, with 13 bases between the two ends. The CDR3 totals 15 residues. Germline CDR1 and CDR2: SGHRS and YFSETQ. The CDR3 nucleotides read TGCGCCAGCAGCCTACGGACAGAGACTGGAAACACCATATATTTT. Translated, it gives CASSLRTETGNTIYF.

The genes are TRBV28 and TRBJ2-1; D unresolved. This CDR3 has 11 amino acids. V lost 5 bases to trimming and J lost 6 bases, with 5 bases between them. CDR1 MDHEN and CDR2 SYDVKM come from the germline V gene. CDR3 nucleotide sequence: TGTGCCAGCAGTAGACTCAATGAGCAGTTCTTC. This sequence encodes CASSRLNEQFF. Full variable domain (remainder filled in from reference TRBV28 and TRBJ2-1): DVKVTQSSRYLVKRTGEKVFLECVQDMDHENMFWYRQDPGLGLRLIYFSYDVKMKEKGDIPEGYSVSREKKERFSLILESASTNQTSMYLCASSRLNEQFFGPGTRLTVL.

In nucleotides, the CDR3 is TGTGCCAGCAGCTTAGAACTAGCGGGAGCCGAGCAGTACTTC. Translating gives CASSLELAGAEQYF. This chain connects TRBV13 to TRBJ2-7; 11 positions match TRBD2. The CDR3 extends over 14 amino acids. Germline CDR1 reads PRHDT; CDR2 reads FYEKMQ (reference sequence). The ends lost 1 base at V and 6 bases at J; junction bases unmatched: 2.

The V call is TRBV7-2, the J call TRBJ2-1, with D unresolved. V lost 7 bases, J lost 7 bases, and 8 bases lay in between. There are 11 residues in the CDR3. Germline CDR1 reads SGHTA; CDR2 reads FQGNSA. CDR3 sequence (DNA): TGTGCCAGCAAAAAAGCTAATGAGCAGTTCTTC. This translates into CASKKANEQFF.

The gene calls are TRBV9 and TRBJ2-3; 7 bases align to TRBD2. After removal of 0 bases from V and 1 base from J, the junction contained 5 bases not matched to a gene. The CDR3 has 16 residues. Germline values: CDR1 SGDLS, CDR2 YYNGEE. CDR3 DNA: TGTGCCAGCAGCGTAGCTTCGGCGGGAGGCACAGATACGCAGTATTTT. The encoded protein is CASSVASAGGTDTQYF.

The chain links TRBV9 to TRBJ1-5, with 7 bases lining up with TRBD1. The CDR3 has 14 amino acids. Per germline, CDR1 SGDLS and CDR2 YYNGEE. V lost 3 bases and J lost 5; bases outside the gene matches: 5. This CDR3 reads CASSDGTEYQPQHF. CDR3 DNA: TGTGCCAGCAGCGATGGGACAGAATATCAGCCCCAGCATTTT. The full variable domain, completed using reference TRBV9 and TRBJ1-5, is DSGVTQTPKHLITATGQRVTLRCSPRSGDLSVYWYQQSLDQGLQFLIQYYNGEERAKGNILERFSAQQFPDLHSELNLSSLELGDSALYFCASSDGTEYQPQHFGDGTRLSIL.

J is TRBJ1-1 and V is TRBV6-5, with D perhaps TRBD1 (6 bases). Germline V gene data show CDR1 as MNHEY and CDR2 as SVGAGI. There are 15 residues in the CDR3. V was shortened by 3 bases and J by 4 bases, with 15 bases between the two germline ends. This CDR3 reads CASSYYGGSVTEAFF. DNA for the CDR3: TGTGCCAGCAGTTATTATGGGGGCTCGGTCACTGAAGCTTTCTTT.